The rows below give T cell receptor beta chains drawn from one sample of a study of cytomegalovirus exposure and HLA in healthy donors. Here immunoSEQ multiplex PCR was the method, and the copy in TCRdb shows in-frame clones only, minus some. The table has over 150,000 clones, 65% to 80% seen once; the top ten hold approximately 4%. The sample consisted of PBMCs. The receptors shown here come from a woman in her forties in good health and CMV-seronegative. CDR3s include the opening cysteine and the closing phenylalanine or tryptophan. D genes are given only for firm matches. A row's size may be missing; if present it is once, few, many or a size class.

cdr3_length	clone_size	j_call	v_call	d_call	cdr3_nt	cdr3_aa
17	-	TRBJ2-6	TRBV7-9	-	TGTGCCAGCAGCTGGCTGACAGGAGATTCTGGGGCCAACGTCCTGACTTTC	CASSWLTGDSGANVLTF
15	-	TRBJ1-5	TRBV11-2	-	TGTGCCAGCAGCTTAGGGGTGGAGGTGGGTCAGCCCCAGCATTTT	CASSLGVEVGQPQHF
15	once	TRBJ2-2	TRBV9	-	TGTGCCAGCAGCGTAGGCGGGAAGAACACCGGGGAGCTGTTTTTT	CASSVGGKNTGELFF
15	-	TRBJ2-1	TRBV27	TRBD2	TGTGCCAGCAGTCCTCCGGGACTAGCGGGAGATGAGCAGTTCTTC	CASSPPGLAGDEQFF
15	-	TRBJ2-1	TRBV4-2	TRBD2	TGTGCCAGCAGCCCCGGGACTAGCGGGCTCGAGGAGCAGTTCTTC	CASSPGTSGLEEQFF
16	-	TRBJ2-2	TRBV18	TRBD2	TGTGCCAGCTCACAACTAGCGGGGGACAACACCGGGGAGCTGTTTTTT	CASSQLAGDNTGELFF
16	-	TRBJ1-5	TRBV5-6	TRBD1	TGTGCCAGCAGCGTGCTGGACAGGGTAGGCAATCAGCCCCAGCATTTT	CASSVLDRVGNQPQHF
14	-	TRBJ2-7	TRBV27	TRBD1	TGTGCCAGCAGTACCCGACAGGGGGCCTACGAGCAGTACTTC	CASSTRQGAYEQYF
15	-	TRBJ1-2	TRBV5-6	TRBD1	TGTGCCAGCAGGGACAGGGGAATTGGTAACTATGGCTACACCTTC	CASRDRGIGNYGYTF
13	-	TRBJ1-2	TRBV5-1	-	TGCGCCAGCAGCTTGGATGAACAGTATGGCTACACCTTC	CASSLDEQYGYTF
13	-	TRBJ1-2	TRBV30	-	TGTGCCTGGAGCCACACGGTGGGGCATGGCTACACCTTC	CAWSHTVGHGYTF